The present T cell receptor (beta chain) was sequenced within a study of graft-versus-host responses after intestinal transplantation. As for the study in general: Tacrolimus plus steroids were given to all recipients for approximately 3 years, preceded by anti-thymocyte globulin induction.

Germline CDR1 is MRHNA and CDR2 is SNTAGT. V dropped 5 bases and J dropped 10 bases, with 18 bases sitting between them. The CDR3 covers 14 residues. Generated by immunoSEQ multiplex PCR, the TCRdb table keeps only in-frame clones and is missing some. Here the sample spans 40,000 to 55,000 clones, 95% being singletons. Note on this clone: What it binds is not known.

This receptor was identified in a human donor who was the organ donor for an intestinal transplant. Sample: unstimulated CD8+ T cells sorted from spleen or lymph node cells, taken before transplant. This chain uses TRBV6-4 with TRBJ2-1, with D perhaps TRBD1 (6 bases). CDR3 bases: TGTGCCAGCAGTCAGTACGATAGTGGGGGCGAGCAGTTCTTC. Protein sequence: CASSQYDSGGEQFF.